The source of this T cell receptor beta chain is a study of cytotoxic CD8 clonotypes in ibrutinib-treated CLL. Overall study findings and caveats: Public clonotypes (which were uncommon) either contracted or remained stable on treatment. Clonality was higher at ibrutinib response and returned toward baseline at progression. The times at which samples were taken varied between sustained-remission and progressing patients.

Trimming cost V 5 bases and J 0 bases; bases outside gene matches: 6. The CDR3 has 17 residues. CDR1 SGHVS and CDR2 FQNEAQ come from the germline V gene. In its sample, this clone was seen once. As yet, its antigen is unknown. Method: immunoSEQ multiplex PCR; TCRdb's copy keeps in-frame clones and lacks some. The table shows 150,000 to 200,000 clones, with 70% to 85% occurring only once. Sequenced material: PBMCs, taken after 12 months of ibrutinib treatment. The sequence derives from a human donor with chronic lymphocytic leukemia. The gene calls are TRBV7-8 and TRBJ2-5; 13 bases line up with TRBD2. CDR3 protein: CASSLRTSGSHQETQYF. The CDR3 DNA follows: TGTGCCAGCAGCCTGAGGACTAGCGGGAGTCACCAAGAGACCCAGTACTTC.